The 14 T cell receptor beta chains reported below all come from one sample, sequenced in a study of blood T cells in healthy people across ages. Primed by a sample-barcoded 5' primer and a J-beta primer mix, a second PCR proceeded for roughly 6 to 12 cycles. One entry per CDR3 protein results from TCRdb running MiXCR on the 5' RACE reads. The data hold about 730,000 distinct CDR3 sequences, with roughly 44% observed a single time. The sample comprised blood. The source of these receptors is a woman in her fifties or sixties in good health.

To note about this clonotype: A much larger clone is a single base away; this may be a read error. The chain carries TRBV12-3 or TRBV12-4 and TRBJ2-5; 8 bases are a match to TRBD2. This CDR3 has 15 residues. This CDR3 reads CAGSLFAGGQETQYF. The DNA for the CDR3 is TGTGCCGGCAGTTTATTCGCGGGGGGACAAGAGACCCAGTACTTC.

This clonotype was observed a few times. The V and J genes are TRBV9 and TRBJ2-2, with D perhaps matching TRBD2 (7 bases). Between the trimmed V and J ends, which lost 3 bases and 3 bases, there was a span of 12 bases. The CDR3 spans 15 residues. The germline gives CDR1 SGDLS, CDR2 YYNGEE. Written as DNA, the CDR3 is TGTGCCAGCAGCGAGGGGGGGGCCTACACCGGGGAGCTGTTTTTT. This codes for CASSEGGAYTGELFF.

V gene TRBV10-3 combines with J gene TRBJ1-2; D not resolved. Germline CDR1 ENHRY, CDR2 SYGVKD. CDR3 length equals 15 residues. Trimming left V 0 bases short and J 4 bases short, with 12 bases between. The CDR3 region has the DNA TGTGCCATCAGTGAGTCGAAAGTGGACCTCTATGGCTACACCTTC. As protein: CAISESKVDLYGYTF.

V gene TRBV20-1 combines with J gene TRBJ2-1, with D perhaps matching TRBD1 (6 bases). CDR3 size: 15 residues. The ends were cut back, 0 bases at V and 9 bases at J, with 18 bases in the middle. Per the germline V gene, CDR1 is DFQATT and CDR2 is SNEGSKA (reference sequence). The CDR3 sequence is CSARDWGQGMGEQFF. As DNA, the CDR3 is TGCAGTGCTAGAGATTGGGGGCAGGGGATGGGTGAGCAGTTCTTC.

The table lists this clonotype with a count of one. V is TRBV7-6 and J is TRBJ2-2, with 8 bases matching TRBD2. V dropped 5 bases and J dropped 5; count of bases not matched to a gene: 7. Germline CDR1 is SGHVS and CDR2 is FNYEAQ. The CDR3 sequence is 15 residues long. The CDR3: CASSLSGSITGELFF. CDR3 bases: TGTGCCAGCAGCCTCAGCGGGAGTATTACCGGGGAGCTGTTTTTT. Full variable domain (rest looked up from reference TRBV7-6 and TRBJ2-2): GAGVSQSPRYKVTKRGQDVALRCDPISGHVSLYWYRQALGQGPEFLTYFNYEAQQDKSGLPNDRFSAERPEGSISTLTIQRTEQRDSAMYRCASSLSGSITGELFFGEGSRLTVL.

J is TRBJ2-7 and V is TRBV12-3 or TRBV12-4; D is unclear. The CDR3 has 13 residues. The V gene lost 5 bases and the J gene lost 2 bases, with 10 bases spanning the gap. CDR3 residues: CASSVSRTYEQYF. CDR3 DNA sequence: TGTGCCAGCAGTGTTAGTCGAACCTACGAGCAGTACTTC.

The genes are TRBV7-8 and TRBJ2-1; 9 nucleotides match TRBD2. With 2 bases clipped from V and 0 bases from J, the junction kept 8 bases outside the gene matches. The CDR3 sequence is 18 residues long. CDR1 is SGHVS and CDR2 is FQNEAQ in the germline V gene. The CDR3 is CASSLRQTSGLSYNEQFF. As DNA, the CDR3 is TGTGCCAGCAGCTTACGGCAGACTAGCGGCCTCTCCTACAATGAGCAGTTCTTC.

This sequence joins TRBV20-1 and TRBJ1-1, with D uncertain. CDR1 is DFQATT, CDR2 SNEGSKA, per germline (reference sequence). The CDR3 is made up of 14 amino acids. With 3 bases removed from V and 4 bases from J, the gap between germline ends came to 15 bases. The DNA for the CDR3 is TGCAGTGCTAGCGGTCGGACGGGGAGCACTGAAGCTTTCTTT. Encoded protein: CSASGRTGSTEAFF.

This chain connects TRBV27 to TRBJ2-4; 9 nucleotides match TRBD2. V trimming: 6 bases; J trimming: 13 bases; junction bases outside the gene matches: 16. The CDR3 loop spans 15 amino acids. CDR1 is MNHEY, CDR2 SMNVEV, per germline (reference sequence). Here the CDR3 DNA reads TGTGCCAGCAGCTACTATAGCGGGGGCCACCAAGAGCAGTACTTC. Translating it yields CASSYYSGGHQEQYF.

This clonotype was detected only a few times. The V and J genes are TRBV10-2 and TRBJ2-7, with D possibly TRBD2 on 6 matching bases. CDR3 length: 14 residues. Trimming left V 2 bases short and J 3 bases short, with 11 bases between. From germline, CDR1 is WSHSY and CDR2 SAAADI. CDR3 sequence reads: CASSEAGRFYEQYF. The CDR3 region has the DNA TGCGCCAGCAGTGAGGCGGGAAGGTTCTACGAGCAGTACTTC.

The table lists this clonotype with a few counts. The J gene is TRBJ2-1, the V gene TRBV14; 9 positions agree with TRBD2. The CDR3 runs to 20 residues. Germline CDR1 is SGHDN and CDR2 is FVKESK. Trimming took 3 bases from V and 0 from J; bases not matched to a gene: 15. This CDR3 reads CASSHPQGSGGRSSYNEQFF. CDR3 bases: TGTGCCAGCAGCCACCCCCAAGGGAGCGGGGGGCGTAGCTCCTACAATGAGCAGTTCTTC. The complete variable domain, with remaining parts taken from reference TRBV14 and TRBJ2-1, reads EAGVTQFPSHSVIEKGQTVTLRCDPISGHDNLYWYRRVMGKEIKFLLHFVKESKQDESGMPNNRFLAERTGGTYSTLKVQPAELEDSGVYFCASSHPQGSGGRSSYNEQFFGPGTRLTVL.

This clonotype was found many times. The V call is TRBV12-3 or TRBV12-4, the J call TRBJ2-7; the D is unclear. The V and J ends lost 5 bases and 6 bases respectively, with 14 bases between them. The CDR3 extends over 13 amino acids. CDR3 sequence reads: CASSGRPPTEQYF. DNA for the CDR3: TGTGCCAGCAGTGGCCGACCACCAACCGAGCAGTACTTC.

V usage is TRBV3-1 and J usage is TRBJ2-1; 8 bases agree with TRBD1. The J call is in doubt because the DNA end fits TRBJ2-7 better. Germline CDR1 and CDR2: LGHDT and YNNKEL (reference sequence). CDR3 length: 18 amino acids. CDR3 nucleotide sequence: TGTGCCAGCAGCCAAGATCCGCGGACAGGGAATTTGTACAATGAGCAGTACTTC. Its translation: CASSQDPRTGNLYNEQYF.

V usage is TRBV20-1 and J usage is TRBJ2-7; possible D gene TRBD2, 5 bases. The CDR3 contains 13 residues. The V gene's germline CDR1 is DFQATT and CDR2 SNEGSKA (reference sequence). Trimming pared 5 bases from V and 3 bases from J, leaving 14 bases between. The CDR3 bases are TGCAGTGCTGCCCTAAACAGCGGCTACGAGCAGTACTTC. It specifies CSAALNSGYEQYF.